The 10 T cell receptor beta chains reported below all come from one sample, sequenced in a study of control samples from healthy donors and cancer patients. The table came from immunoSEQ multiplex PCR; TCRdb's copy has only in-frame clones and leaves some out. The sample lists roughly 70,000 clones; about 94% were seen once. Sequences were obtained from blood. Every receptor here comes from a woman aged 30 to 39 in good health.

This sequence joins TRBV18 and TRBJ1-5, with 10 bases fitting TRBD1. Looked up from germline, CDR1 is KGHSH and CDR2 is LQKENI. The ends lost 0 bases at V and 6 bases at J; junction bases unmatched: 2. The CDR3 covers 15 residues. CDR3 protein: CASSPPGTGAQPQHF. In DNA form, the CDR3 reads TGTGCCAGCTCACCACCCGGGACAGGGGCTCAGCCCCAGCATTTT.

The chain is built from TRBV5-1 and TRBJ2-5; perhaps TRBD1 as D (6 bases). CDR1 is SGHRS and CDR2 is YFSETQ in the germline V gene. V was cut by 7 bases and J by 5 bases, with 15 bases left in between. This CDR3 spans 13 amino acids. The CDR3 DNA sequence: TGCGCCAGCTCTCTCAGGGGCGGGGAGACCCAGTACTTC. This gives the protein CASSLRGGETQYF.

The DNA of the CDR3 is TGTGCCAGCAGTGTTTCCCTAGCGGGGGGGCCAACAGATACGCAGTATTTT. Its protein is CASSVSLAGGPTDTQYF. J is TRBJ2-3 and V is TRBV6-1; 12 nucleotides agree with TRBD2. The germline V gene has CDR1 MNHNS and CDR2 SASEGT. Unmatched junction bases numbered 8, after V lost 4 bases and J lost 3 bases. CDR3 size: 17 residues.

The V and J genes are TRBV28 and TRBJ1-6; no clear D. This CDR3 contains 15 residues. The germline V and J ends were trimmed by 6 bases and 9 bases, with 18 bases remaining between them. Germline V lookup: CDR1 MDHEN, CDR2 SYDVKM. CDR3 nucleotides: TGTGCCAGCAGGTCCCGAGGTGGAGGGCGTTCACCCCTCCACTTT. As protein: CASRSRGGGRSPLHF.

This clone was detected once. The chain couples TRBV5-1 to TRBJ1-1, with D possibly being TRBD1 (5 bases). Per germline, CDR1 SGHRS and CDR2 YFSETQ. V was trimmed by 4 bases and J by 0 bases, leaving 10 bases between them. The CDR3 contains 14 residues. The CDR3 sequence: CASSMDNLNTEAFF. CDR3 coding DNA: TGCGCCAGCAGCATGGACAACTTGAACACTGAAGCTTTCTTT.

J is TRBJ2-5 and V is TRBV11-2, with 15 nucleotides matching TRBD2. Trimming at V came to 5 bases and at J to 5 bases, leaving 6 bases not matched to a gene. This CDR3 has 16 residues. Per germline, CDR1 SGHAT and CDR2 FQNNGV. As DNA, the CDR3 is TGTGCCAGCAGCAGAGCCGGGACTAGCGGGGGGGAGACCCAGTACTTC. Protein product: CASSRAGTSGGETQYF.

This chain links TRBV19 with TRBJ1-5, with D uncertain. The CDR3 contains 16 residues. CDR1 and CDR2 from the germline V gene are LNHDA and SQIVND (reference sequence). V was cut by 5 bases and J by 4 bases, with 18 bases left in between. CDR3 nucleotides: TGTGCCAGTAGTCCCCCCGTGGATAGTACTAATCAGCCCCAGCATTTT. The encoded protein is CASSPPVDSTNQPQHF.

Here the CDR3 reads CASSDQGNVLTF. CDR3 nucleotide sequence: TGTGCCAGCAGTGATCAGGGCAACGTCCTGACTTTC. The chain employs TRBV12-3 or TRBV12-4 and TRBJ2-6; TRBD1 is a possible D gene (5 bases). The CDR3 runs 12 residues. Between the trimmed V and J ends, which lost 5 bases and 9 bases, there was a span of 8 bases.

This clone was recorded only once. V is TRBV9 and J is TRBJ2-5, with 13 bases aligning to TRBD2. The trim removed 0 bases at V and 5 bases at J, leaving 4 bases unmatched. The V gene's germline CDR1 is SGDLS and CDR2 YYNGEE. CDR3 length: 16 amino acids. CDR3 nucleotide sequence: TGTGCCAGCAGCGTAGGACTAGCGGGGGGCGGGGAGACCCAGTACTTC. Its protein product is CASSVGLAGGGETQYF.

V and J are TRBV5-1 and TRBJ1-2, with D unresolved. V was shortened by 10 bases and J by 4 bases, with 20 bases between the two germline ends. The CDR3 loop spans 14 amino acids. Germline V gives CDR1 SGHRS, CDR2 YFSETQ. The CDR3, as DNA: TGCGCCTCAAGGAGGGAGGAGGACCCCTATGGCTACACCTTC. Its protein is CASRREEDPYGYTF.